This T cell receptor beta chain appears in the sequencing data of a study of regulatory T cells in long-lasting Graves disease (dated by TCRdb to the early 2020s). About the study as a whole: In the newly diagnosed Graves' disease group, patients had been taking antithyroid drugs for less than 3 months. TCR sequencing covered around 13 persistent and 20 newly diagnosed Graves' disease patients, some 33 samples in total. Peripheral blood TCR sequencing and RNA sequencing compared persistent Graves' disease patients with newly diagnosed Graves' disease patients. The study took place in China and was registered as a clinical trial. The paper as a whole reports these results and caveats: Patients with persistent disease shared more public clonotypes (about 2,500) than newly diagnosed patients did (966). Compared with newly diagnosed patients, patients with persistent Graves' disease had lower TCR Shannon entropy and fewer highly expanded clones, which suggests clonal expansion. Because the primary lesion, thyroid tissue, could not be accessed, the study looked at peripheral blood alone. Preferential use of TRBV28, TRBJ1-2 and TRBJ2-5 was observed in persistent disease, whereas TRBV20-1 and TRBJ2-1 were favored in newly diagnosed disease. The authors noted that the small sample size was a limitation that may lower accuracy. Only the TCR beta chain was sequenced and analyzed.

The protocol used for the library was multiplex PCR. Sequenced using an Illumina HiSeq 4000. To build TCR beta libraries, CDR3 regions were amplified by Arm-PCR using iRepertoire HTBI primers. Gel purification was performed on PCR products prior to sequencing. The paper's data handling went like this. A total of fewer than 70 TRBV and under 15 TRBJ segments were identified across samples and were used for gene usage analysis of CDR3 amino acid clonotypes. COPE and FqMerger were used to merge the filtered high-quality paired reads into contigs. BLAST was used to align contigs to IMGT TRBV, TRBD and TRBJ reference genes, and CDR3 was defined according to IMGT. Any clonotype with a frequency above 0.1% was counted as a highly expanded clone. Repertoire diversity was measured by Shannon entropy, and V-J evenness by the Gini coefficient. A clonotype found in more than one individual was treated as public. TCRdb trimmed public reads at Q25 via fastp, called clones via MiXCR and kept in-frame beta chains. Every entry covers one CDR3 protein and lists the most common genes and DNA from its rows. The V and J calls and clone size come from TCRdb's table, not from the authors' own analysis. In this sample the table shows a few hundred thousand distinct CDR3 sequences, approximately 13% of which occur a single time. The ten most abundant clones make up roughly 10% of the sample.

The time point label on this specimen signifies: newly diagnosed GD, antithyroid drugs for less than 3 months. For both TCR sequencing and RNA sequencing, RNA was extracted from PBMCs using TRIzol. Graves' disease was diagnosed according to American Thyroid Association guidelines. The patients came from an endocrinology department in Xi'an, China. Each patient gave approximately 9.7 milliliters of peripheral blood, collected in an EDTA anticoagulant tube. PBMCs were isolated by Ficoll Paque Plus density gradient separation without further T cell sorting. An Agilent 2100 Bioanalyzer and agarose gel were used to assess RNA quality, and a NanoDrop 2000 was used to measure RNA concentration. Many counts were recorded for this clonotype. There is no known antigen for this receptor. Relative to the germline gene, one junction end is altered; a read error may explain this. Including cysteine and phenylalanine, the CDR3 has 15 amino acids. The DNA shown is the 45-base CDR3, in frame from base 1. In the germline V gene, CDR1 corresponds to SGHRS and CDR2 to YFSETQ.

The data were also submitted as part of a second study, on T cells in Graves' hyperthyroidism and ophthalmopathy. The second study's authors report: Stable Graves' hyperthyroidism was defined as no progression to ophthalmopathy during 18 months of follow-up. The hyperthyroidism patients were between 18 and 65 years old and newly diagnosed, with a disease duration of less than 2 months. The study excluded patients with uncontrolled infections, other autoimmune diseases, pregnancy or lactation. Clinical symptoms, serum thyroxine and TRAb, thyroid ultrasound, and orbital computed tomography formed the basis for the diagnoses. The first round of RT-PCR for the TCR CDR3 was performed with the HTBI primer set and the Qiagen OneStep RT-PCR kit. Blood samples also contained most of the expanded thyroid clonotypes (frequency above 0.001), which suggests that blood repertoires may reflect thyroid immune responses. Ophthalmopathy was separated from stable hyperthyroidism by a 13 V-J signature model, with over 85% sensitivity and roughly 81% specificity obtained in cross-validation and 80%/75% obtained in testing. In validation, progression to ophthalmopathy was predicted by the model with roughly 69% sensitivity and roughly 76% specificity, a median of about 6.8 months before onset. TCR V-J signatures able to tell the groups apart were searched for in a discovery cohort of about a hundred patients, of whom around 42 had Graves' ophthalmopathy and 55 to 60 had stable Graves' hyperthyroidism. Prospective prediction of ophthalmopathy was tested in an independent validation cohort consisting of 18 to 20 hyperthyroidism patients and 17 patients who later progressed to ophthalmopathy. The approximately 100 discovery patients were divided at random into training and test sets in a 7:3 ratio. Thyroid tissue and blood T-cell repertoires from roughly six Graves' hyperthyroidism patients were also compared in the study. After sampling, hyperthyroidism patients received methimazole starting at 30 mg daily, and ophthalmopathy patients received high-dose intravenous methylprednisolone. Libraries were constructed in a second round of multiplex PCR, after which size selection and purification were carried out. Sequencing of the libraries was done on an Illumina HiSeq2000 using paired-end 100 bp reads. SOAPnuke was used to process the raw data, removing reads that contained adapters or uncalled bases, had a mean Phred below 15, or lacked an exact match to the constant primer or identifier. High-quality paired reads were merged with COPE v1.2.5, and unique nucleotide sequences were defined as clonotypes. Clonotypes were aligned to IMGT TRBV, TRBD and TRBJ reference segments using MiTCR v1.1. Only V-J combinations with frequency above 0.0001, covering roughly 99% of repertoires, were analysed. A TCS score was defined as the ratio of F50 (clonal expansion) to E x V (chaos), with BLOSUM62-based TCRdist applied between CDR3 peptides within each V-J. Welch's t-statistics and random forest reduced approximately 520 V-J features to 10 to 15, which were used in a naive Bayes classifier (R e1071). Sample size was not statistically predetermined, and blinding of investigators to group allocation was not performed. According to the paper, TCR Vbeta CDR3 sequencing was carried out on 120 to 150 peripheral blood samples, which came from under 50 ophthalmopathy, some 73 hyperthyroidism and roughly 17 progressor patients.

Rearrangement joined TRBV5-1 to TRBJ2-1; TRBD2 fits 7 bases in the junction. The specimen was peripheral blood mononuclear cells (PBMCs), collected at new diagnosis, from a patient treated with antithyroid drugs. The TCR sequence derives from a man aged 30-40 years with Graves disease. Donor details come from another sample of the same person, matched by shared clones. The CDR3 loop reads CASRSSGSSYNEQFF. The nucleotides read TGTGCCAGCAGGTCTAGCGGTAGCTCCTACAATGAGCAGTTCTTC.